This record looks at one TCR beta chain sequence and its context. The target antigen is unknown. The second PCR ran about 6 to 12 cycles with a sample-barcoded 5' primer and J-beta primers. Every single cDNA molecule received a tag from a template-switch adaptor with 12 random nucleotides. TCRdb itself ran the 5' RACE reads through MiXCR, one entry per CDR3 protein. The sample includes 950,000 to 1,200,000 distinct CDR3 sequences, roughly two fifths of them seen just once. This entry belongs to a study of blood T cells in healthy people across ages. V was cut by 3 bases and J by 7 bases, with 24 bases left in between. The CDR3 has 17 amino acids. The germline CDR1 and CDR2 sequences are DFQATT and SNEGSKA (reference sequence). Study findings and constraints: As age increased, TCR beta diversity per million T cells fell in a roughly linear fashion. Observed TCR beta diversity showed a strong correlation with the percentage of naive T cells as measured by flow cytometry.

Extracted total RNA amounted to at least 5 micrograms for each sample. This TCR was recovered from a man aged 18-30 years in good health. Sequenced input: blood. The V and J genes are TRBV20-1 and TRBJ1-4, with TRBD1 as a possible D gene (6 bases). The CDR3 protein is CSASALGGQGRGEKLFF. In nucleotides, the CDR3 is TGCAGTGCTAGTGCTCTTGGGGGGCAGGGGAGGGGTGAAAAACTGTTTTTT.